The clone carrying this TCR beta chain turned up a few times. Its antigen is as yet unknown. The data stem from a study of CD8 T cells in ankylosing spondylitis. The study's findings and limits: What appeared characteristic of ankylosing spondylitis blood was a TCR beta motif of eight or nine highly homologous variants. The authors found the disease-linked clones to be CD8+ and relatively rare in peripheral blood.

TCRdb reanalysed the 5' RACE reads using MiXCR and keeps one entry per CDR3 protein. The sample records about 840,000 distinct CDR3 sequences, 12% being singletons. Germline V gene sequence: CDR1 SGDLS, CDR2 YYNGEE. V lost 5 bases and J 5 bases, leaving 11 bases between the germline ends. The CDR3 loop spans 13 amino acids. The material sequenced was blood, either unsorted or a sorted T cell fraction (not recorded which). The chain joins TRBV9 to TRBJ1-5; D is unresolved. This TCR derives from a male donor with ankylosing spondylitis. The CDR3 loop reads CASSTRRDQPQHF. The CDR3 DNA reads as TGTGCCAGCAGTACCAGGAGGGATCAGCCCCAGCATTTT.